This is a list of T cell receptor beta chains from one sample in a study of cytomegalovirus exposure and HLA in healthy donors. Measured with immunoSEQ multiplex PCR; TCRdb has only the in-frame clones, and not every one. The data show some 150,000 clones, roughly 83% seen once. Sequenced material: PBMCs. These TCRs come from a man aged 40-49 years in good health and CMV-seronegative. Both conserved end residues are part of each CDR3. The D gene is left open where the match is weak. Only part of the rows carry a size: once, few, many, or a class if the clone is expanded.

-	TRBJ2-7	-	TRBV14	TGTGCCAGCAGCCCATCAACTAGCAGGCACTACGAGCAGTACTTC	CASSPSTSRHYEQYF
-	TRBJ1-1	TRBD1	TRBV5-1	TGCGCCAGCAGCCAGGGGGGAGCTTTCTTT	CASSQGGAFF
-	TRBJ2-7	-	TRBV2	TGTGCCAGCAGCGACCTGCGGGCAGGGGCCTACGAGCAGTACTTC	CASSDLRAGAYEQYF
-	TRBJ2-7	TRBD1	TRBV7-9	TGTGCCAGCAGCTGGGGACAGGGATTAAATCTCTACGAGCAGTACTTC	CASSWGQGLNLYEQYF
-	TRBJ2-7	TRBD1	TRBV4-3	TGCGCCAGCAGCCAAATGGGGACAGGGGCCAGTTACGAGCAGTACTTC	CASSQMGTGASYEQYF
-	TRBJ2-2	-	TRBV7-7	TGTGCTAGCAGCCCCTACGCAGGGGTGGGCACCGGGGAGCTGTTTTTT	CASSPYAGVGTGELFF
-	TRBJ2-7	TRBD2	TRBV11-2	TGTGCCAGCAGCTTAGATCCCCTAGCGGGGTTCTACGAGCAGTACTTC	CASSLDPLAGFYEQYF
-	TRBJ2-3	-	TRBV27	TGTGCCAGCAGGCCCCGGGACTCCCTTTATACGCAGTATTTT	CASRPRDSLYTQYF
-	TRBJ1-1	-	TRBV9	TGTGCCAGCAGCGTAGAGACAGGCGCCGGCAACACTGAAGCTTTCTTT	CASSVETGAGNTEAFF
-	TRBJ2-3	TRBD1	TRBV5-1	TGCGCCAGCTCCCTTGGGGACAGGGGCACAGATACGCAGTATTTT	CASSLGDRGTDTQYF
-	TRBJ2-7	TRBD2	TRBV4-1	TGCGCCAGCAGCCAAGGGGCTAGCGGTGCTTACGAGCAGTACTTC	CASSQGASGAYEQYF
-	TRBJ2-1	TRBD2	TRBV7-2	TGTGCCAGCATCCCGGGACTAGCGTCGGATGAGCAGTTCTTC	CASIPGLASDEQFF
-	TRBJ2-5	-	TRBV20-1	TGCAGTGCTGAGCTCCAAGAGACCCAGTACTTC	CSAELQETQYF
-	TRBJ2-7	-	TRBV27	TGTGCCAGCAGTTTATTAGGGGGAGAGGGGACCTACGAGCAGTACTTC	CASSLLGGEGTYEQYF
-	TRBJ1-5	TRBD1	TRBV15	TGTGCCACCAGCAGAGATGGACAGGGTAATCAGCCCCAGCATTTT	CATSRDGQGNQPQHF
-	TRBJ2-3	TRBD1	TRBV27	TGTGCCAGCAGTTTGATTCGGGACAGGGACCGGGATACGCAGTATTTT	CASSLIRDRDRDTQYF
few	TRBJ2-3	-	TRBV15	TGTGCCACCAGCAAGAATGCGGGGGCTAGCACAGATACGCAGTATTTT	CATSKNAGASTDTQYF
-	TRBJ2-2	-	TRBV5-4	TGTGCCGCCGGGAAAAGCACAGGGTCTCCGAACACCGGGGAGCTGTTTTTT	CAAGKSTGSPNTGELFF
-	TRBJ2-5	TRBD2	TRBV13	TGTGCCAGCAGCGAGGGACTAGCACAAGAGACCCAGTACTTC	CASSEGLAQETQYF
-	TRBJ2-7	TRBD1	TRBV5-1	TGCGCCAGCAGCTTGCTTTTGGGACAGGGAGCTTACGAGCAGTACTTC	CASSLLLGQGAYEQYF
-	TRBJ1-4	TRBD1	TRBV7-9	TGTGCCAGCAGCTTACGACAGGGTAATGAAAAACTGTTTTTT	CASSLRQGNEKLFF
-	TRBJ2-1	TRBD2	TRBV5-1	TGCGCCAGCAGCTTGGAAGGGACTAGCGGAAGCAATGAGCAGTTCTTC	CASSLEGTSGSNEQFF
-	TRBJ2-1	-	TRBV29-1	TGCAGCGCATTTGTTGAGCGGACTTACAATGAGCAGTTCTTC	CSAFVERTYNEQFF
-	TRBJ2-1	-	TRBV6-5	TGTGCCAGCAGCTACGTCGGGGGAGACAATGAGCAGTTCTTC	CASSYVGGDNEQFF
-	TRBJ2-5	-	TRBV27	TGTGCCAGCAGTTTACTCCAAGGGGGTGTAGAGACCCAGTACTTC	CASSLLQGGVETQYF
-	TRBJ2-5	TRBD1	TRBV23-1	TGCGCCACCCGAGCTACCGACAGGGGTGGCGCGACCCAGTACTTC	CATRATDRGGATQYF
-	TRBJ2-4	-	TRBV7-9	TGTGCCAGCAGTCTCGGCAGGGCCGAGCGAAACATTCAGTACTTC	CASSLGRAERNIQYF
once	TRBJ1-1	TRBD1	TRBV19	TGTGCCAGTAGTCCGGGGACAGGGGCGAACACTGAAGCTTTCTTT	CASSPGTGANTEAFF
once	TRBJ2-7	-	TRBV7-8	TGTGCCAGCAGCTTAGCTGCAGGGATCCGAAACACCTACGAGCAGTACTTC	CASSLAAGIRNTYEQYF
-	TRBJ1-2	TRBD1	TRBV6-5	TGTGCCAGCAGTTACGGGGTAGCAGGGGGAGATTTTGGCTACACCTTC	CASSYGVAGGDFGYTF
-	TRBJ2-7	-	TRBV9	TGTGCCAGCAGCGTAGGGGCAGGGTCCTACGAGCAGTACTTC	CASSVGAGSYEQYF
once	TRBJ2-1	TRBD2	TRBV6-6	TGTGCCAGCAGCTCCGACGGGGGGGGGAAGCAGTTCTTC	CASSSDGGGKQFF
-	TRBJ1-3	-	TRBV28	TGTGCCAGTCACAGGGATCCAAGCTCTGGAAACACCATATATTTT	CASHRDPSSGNTIYF
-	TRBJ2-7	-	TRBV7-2	TGTGCCAGCAGCTTAGGCCTCTTTTACGAGCAGTACTTC	CASSLGLFYEQYF
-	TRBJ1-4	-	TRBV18	TGTGCCAGCTCACCACCTGGGGCAGGCGAGGAAAAACTGTTTTTT	CASSPPGAGEEKLFF
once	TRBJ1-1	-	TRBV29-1	TGCAGCGCCGTGAGCTGGGGGGACACTGAAGCTTTCTTT	CSAVSWGDTEAFF
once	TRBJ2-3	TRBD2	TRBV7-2	TGTGCCAGCAGCCTACTAGCGGGGGGCACAGATACGCAGTATTTT	CASSLLAGGTDTQYF
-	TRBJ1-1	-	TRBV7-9	TGTGCCAGCAGCTTACAATCCGGGGGCACTGAAGCTTTCTTT	CASSLQSGGTEAFF
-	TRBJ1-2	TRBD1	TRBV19	TGTGCCAGTAAGGAATTTGGGACAGGGGATCGAGGCTACACCTTC	CASKEFGTGDRGYTF
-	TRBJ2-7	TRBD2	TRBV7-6	TGTGCCAGCAGCCTGGGGACTAGCGGGAGTCGAGAGCAGTACTTC	CASSLGTSGSREQYF
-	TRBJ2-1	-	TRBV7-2	TGTGCCAGCAGCTCGCCGCGGGGAGGCTCGAACAATGAGCAGTTCTTC	CASSSPRGGSNNEQFF
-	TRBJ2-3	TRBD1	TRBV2	TGTGCCAGCACTCGGACAGGCGTCGGCACAGATACGCAGTATTTT	CASTRTGVGTDTQYF
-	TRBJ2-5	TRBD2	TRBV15	TGTGCCACCAGCAGAGAACTCGCACTAGCGGATCAAGAGACCCAGTACTTC	CATSRELALADQETQYF
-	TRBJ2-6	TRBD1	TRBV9	TGTGCCAGCAGCGAGACAGGGGGAATCTCTGGGGCCAACGTCCTGACTTTC	CASSETGGISGANVLTF
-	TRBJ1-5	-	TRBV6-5	TGTGCCAGCAGTTCCGGACTGGCTAATCAGCCCCAGCATTTT	CASSSGLANQPQHF
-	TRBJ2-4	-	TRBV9	TGTGCCAGCAGCGTAGCTCTAGCCAAAAACATTCAGTACTTC	CASSVALAKNIQYF
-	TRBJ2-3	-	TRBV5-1	TGCGCCAGCAGCTTGGAACTCCCGCGAGATACGCAGTATTTT	CASSLELPRDTQYF
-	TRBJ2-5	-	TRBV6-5	TGTGCCAGCGGGCAACTACTAGTCAAAGAGACCCAGTACTTC	CASGQLLVKETQYF
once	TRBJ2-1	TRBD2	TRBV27	TGTGCCAGCAGTTTAGGGACTAGCGGGATCAATGAGCAGTTCTTC	CASSLGTSGINEQFF
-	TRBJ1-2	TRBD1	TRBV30	TGTGCCTGGAGGGGTGACAGGGGTCACGGCTACACCTTC	CAWRGDRGHGYTF
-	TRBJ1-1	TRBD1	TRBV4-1	TGCGCCAGCAGCCTCACCGGGGACAGGGGGCTTGAAGCTTTCTTT	CASSLTGDRGLEAFF
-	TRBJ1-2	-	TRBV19	TGTGCCAGTAGTATGGGGGGGGTAGATGGGAACTATGGCTACACCTTC	CASSMGGVDGNYGYTF
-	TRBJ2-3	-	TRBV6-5	TGTGCCACCTCAGCAAGTTGGAGAGATACGCAGTATTTT	CATSASWRDTQYF
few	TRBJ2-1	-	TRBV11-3	TGTGCCAGCAGCTCCAAAGGGGATGAGCAGTTCTTC	CASSSKGDEQFF
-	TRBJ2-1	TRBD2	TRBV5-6	TGTGCCAGCAGGCTACTAGCGGGAGTATTAAATGAGCAGTTCTTC	CASRLLAGVLNEQFF